A selection of T cell receptor beta chains follows, all from one sample in a study of blood T cell repertoires in COVID-19. The table came from immunoSEQ multiplex PCR; TCRdb's copy has only in-frame clones and leaves some out. Of about 220,000 clones listed, 86% are singletons. Sequenced material: PBMCs or T cells enriched from blood (not recorded which). These receptors all stem from a woman in her forties with acute COVID-19. The CDR3 runs from the conserved cysteine through the conserved F or W. The D gene is left open where the match is weak. The listing skips clone size in some rows; elsewhere it reads once, few, many or a size class.

j_call d_call clone_size v_call cdr3_aa cdr3_nt
TRBJ1-2 . few TRBV27 CASSSRAGNYGYTF TGTGCCAGCAGTTCCAGGGCGGGAAACTATGGCTACACCTTC
TRBJ2-7 . . TRBV18 CASSPPGRVGPYEQYF TGTGCCAGCTCACCACCGGGCAGGGTAGGTCCCTACGAGCAGTACTTC
TRBJ1-3 TRBD1 . TRBV7-9 CASTGQGYVNTIYF TGTGCCAGCACCGGACAGGGTTATGTAAACACCATATATTTT
TRBJ1-2 TRBD1 . TRBV18 CASSPSTGGEYGYTF TGTGCCAGCTCACCTTCGACAGGGGGTGAATATGGCTACACCTTC
TRBJ1-5 . . TRBV30 CAWSVRRGQRAQPQHF TGTGCCTGGAGTGTTCGTCGAGGACAGAGGGCTCAGCCCCAGCATTTT
TRBJ1-2 . once TRBV5-1 CASSLAAGNYGYTF TGCGCCAGCAGCTTGGCCGCGGGGAACTATGGCTACACCTTC
TRBJ1-4 . . TRBV30 CAWRRAANEKLFF TGTGCCTGGAGGAGGGCAGCGAATGAAAAACTGTTTTTT
TRBJ1-1 . . TRBV24-1 CATSDPQGSTEAFF TGTGCCACCAGTGATCCCCAGGGTAGCACTGAAGCTTTCTTT
TRBJ1-1 . . TRBV5-4 CASRKEGKDTEAFF TGTGCCAGCAGAAAGGAGGGGAAGGACACTGAAGCTTTCTTT
TRBJ1-1 . . TRBV5-1 CASSVKGDTEAFF TGCGCCAGCAGCGTAAAAGGGGACACTGAAGCTTTCTTT
TRBJ2-1 TRBD1 . TRBV29-1 CSATGQGSRDEQFF TGCAGCGCCACTGGACAGGGGTCTAGAGATGAGCAGTTCTTC
TRBJ1-5 . . TRBV27 CASSFEGAGNQPQHF TGTGCCAGCAGTTTTGAAGGGGCAGGGAATCAGCCCCAGCATTTT
TRBJ1-1 . . TRBV19 CASSPQTTRNTEAFF TGTGCCAGTAGTCCCCAGACTACACGGAACACTGAAGCTTTCTTT
TRBJ1-2 TRBD1 . TRBV18 CASSPPRGQADYGYTF TGTGCCAGCTCACCACCGAGGGGACAGGCCGACTATGGCTACACCTTC
TRBJ1-6 TRBD1 . TRBV5-6 CASSPPGQGGAPLHF TGTGCCAGCAGCCCCCCCGGACAGGGGGGAGCACCCCTCCACTTT